This T cell receptor beta chain was identified during a study of T cell repertoires in cytomegalovirus infection. The CDR3 contains 15 residues. J gave up 4 bases and V 5 bases, and 10 bases lay outside the gene matches. The germline gives CDR1 DFQATT, CDR2 SNEGSKA (reference sequence). TCRdb used MiXCR to reprocess the reads, holding one entry per CDR3 protein. The data show about 300,000 distinct CDR3 sequences, 9.6% seen once. V and J are TRBV20-1 and TRBJ2-1; 8 bases map to TRBD1. The material sequenced was PBMCs. The source is a human donor in good health (CMV status not recorded). Some clones in this sample may be carry-over from other donors' samples. The CDR3 DNA sequence: TGCAGTGCTTTTGGACAGGGCGGAGAATACAATGAGCAGTTCTTC. It codes for CSAFGQGGEYNEQFF.